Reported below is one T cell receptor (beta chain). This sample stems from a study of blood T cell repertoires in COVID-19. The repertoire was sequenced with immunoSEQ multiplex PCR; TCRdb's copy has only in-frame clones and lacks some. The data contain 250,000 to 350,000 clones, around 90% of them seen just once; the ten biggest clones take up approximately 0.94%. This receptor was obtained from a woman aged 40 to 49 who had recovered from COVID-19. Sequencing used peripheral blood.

CDR3 protein: CASSEGRATETQYF. The CDR3 nucleotides are TGTGCCAGCAGTGAGGGGAGGGCCACAGAGACCCAGTACTTC. The chain employs TRBV2 and TRBJ2-5, with TRBD2 matching 7 bases. There are 14 residues in the CDR3. Germline values: CDR1 SNHLY, CDR2 FYNNEI. V lost 3 bases to trimming and J lost 4 bases; unmatched junction nucleotides: 5.